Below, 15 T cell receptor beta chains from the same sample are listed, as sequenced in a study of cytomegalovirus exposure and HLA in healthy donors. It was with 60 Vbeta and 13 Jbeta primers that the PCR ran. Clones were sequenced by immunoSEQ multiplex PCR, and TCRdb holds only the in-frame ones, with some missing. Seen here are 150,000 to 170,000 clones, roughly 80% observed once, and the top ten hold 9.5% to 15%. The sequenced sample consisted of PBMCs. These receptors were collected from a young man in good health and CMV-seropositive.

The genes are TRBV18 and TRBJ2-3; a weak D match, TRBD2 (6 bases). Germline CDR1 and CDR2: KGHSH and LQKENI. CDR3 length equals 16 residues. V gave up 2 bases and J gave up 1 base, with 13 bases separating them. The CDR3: CASSPGGGGRTDTQYF. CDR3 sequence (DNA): TGTGCCAGCTCACCAGGTGGGGGAGGACGCACAGATACGCAGTATTTT.

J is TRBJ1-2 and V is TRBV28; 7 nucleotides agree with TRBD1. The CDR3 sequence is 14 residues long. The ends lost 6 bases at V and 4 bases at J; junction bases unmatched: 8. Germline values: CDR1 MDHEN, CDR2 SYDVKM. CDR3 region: CASSSDRVVYGYTF. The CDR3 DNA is TGTGCCAGCAGCTCCGACAGGGTGGTCTATGGCTACACCTTC.

This CDR3 is CASSQGAWMNTEAFF. The CDR3 DNA follows: TGTGCCAGCTCTCAAGGGGCTTGGATGAACACTGAAGCTTTCTTT. The chain has TRBV18 and TRBJ1-1, with a tentative D call TRBD1 (5 bases). V was shortened by 6 bases and J by 0 bases, with 14 bases between the two germline ends. CDR1 is KGHSH, CDR2 LQKENI, per germline. This CDR3 is 15 amino acids long.

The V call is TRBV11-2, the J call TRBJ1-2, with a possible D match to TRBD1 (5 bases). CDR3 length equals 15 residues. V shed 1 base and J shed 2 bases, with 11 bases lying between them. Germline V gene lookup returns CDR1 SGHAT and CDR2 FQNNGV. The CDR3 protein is CASSLGTSRNYGYTF. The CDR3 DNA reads TGTGCCAGCAGCTTAGGGACATCCAGAAACTATGGCTACACCTTC.

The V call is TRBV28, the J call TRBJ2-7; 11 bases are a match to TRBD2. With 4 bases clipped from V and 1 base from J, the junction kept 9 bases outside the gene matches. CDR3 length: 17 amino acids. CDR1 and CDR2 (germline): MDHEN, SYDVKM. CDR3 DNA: TGTGCCAGCAGTTCTTTACTAGCGGGAGTGGAATCCTACGAGCAGTACTTC. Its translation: CASSSLLAGVESYEQYF.

This chain's CDR3 is CASSQGTSASSYEQYF. The CDR3, as DNA: TGCGCCAGCAGCCAAGGAACTAGCGCCAGCTCCTACGAGCAGTACTTC. This sequence joins TRBV4-1 and TRBJ2-7; TRBD2 agrees at 7 bases. The CDR3 is 16 amino acids. From germline, CDR1 is MGHRA and CDR2 YSYEKL. The ends lost 1 base at V and 0 bases at J; junction bases unmatched: 6.

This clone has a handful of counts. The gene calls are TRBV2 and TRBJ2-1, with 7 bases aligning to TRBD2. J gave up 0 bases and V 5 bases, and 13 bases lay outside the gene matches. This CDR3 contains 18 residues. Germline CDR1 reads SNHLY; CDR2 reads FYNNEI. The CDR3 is CASSYRAGMGSSYNEQFF. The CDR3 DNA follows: TGTGCCAGCAGTTATCGAGCGGGGATGGGGAGCTCCTACAATGAGCAGTTCTTC.

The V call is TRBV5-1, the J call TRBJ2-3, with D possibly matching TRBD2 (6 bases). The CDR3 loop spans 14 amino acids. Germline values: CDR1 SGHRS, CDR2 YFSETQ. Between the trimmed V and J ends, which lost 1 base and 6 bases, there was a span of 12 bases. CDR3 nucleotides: TGCGCCAGCAGCTTGACCGGGGGTGGTGATACGCAGTATTTT. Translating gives CASSLTGGGDTQYF.

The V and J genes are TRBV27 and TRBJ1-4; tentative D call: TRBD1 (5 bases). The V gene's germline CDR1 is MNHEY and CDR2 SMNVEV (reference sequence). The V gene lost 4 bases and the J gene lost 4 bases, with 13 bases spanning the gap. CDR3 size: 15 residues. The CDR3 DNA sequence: TGTGCCAGCAGTTCCTCGGGGGGATATAATGAAAAACTGTTTTTT. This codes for CASSSSGGYNEKLFF.

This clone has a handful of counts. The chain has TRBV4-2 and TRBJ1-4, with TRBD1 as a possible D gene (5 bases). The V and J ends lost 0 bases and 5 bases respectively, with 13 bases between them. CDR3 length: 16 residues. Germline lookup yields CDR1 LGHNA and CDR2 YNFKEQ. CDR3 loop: CASSQDLGGMNEKLFF. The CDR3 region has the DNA TGTGCCAGCAGCCAAGATCTGGGGGGGATGAATGAAAAACTGTTTTTT.

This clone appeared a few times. The CDR3 here is CASQWRGNQPQHF. The CDR3 nucleotides read TGTGCCAGCCAGTGGAGAGGCAATCAGCCCCAGCATTTT. The chain joins TRBV28 to TRBJ1-5; D is undetermined. Germline V gives CDR1 MDHEN, CDR2 SYDVKM. V was clipped by 8 bases and J by 2 bases, with 10 bases between them. The CDR3 contains 13 residues.

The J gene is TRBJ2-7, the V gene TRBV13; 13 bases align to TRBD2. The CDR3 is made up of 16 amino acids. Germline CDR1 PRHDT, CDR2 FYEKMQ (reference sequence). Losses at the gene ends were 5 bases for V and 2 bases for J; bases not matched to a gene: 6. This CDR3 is CASSHRTSGGPYEQYF. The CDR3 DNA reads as TGTGCCAGCAGCCATAGGACTAGCGGGGGACCCTACGAGCAGTACTTC.

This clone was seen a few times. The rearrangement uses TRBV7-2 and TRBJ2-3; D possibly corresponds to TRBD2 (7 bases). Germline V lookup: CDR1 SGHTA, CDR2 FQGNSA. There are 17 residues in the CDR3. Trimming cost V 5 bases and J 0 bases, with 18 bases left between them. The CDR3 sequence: CASSPRGAGASTDTQYF. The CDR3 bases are TGTGCCAGCAGCCCCCGTGGGGCGGGGGCTAGCACAGATACGCAGTATTTT. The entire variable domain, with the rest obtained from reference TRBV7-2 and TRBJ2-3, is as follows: GAGVSQSPSNKVTEKGKDVELRCDPISGHTALYWYRQSLGQGLEFLIYFQGNSAPDKSGLPSDRFSAERTGGSVSTLTIQRTQQEDSAVYLCASSPRGAGASTDTQYFGPGTRLTVL.

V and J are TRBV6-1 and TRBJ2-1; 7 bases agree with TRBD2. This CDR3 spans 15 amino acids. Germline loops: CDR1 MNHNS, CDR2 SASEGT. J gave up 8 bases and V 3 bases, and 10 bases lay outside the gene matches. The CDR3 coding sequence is TGTGCCAGCAGTGACCCAGCGGGATTAGACGATGAGCAGTTCTTC. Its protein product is CASSDPAGLDDEQFF.

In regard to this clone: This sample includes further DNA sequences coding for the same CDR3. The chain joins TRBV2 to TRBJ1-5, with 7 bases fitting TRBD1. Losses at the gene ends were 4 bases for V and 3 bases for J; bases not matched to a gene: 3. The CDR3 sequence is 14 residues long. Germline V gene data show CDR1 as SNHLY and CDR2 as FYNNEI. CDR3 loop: CASSGTGVNQPQHF. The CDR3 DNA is TGTGCCAGCAGTGGGACAGGAGTCAATCAGCCCCAGCATTTT.